Below are 22 T cell receptor beta chains sequenced from a single sample in a study of shared clonotypes between healthy human individuals. Repertoires were generated with immunoSEQ multiplex PCR, while TCRdb's copy carries only in-frame clones and drops some. The table has some 530,000 clones, around four fifths seen once. The material sequenced was PBMCs. These receptors all stem from a woman aged 40 to 50 in good health. Some clones in this sample may be carry-over from other donors' samples.

This clone came up once. The chain employs TRBV2 and TRBJ2-7; 10 bases line up with TRBD2. The V and J ends lost 2 bases and 5 bases, in that order; junction bases with no gene match: 6. The CDR3 contains 15 residues. CDR1 and CDR2 (germline): SNHLY, FYNNEI. The CDR3 spells CASSESLAGDHEQYF. The CDR3 DNA follows: TGTGCCAGCAGTGAATCGCTAGCGGGAGATCACGAGCAGTACTTC.

V and J are TRBV10-3 and TRBJ2-6; D gene uncertain. The CDR3 sequence is 13 residues long. Germline V gives CDR1 ENHRY, CDR2 SYGVKD. The germline V and J ends were trimmed by 3 bases and 2 bases, with 2 bases remaining between them. The CDR3 spells CAISDTGANVLTF. In DNA, the CDR3 is TGTGCCATCAGTGACACTGGGGCCAACGTCCTGACTTTC.

V and J are TRBV4-2 and TRBJ1-5; maybe TRBD1 (6 bases). The CDR3 covers 16 residues. CDR1 and CDR2 (germline): LGHNA, YNFKEQ. V lost 4 bases, J lost 0 bases, and 13 bases lay in between. The CDR3 DNA sequence: TGTGCCAGCAGCCCCCAGACAGGACTTAGCAATCAGCCCCAGCATTTT. This translates into CASSPQTGLSNQPQHF.

The rearrangement uses TRBV30 and TRBJ2-1; D is unclear. Between the trimmed V and J ends, which lost 6 bases and 2 bases, there was a span of 8 bases. In germline, CDR1 is GTSNPN, CDR2 SVGIG (reference sequence). This CDR3 has 12 amino acids. The DNA of the CDR3 is TGTGCCTGTATGGGCCCCTACAATGAGCAGTTCTTC. Translated: CACMGPYNEQFF.

This rearrangement joins TRBV7-9 to TRBJ2-7, with D possibly TRBD2 on 6 matching bases. Germline CDR1 is SEHNR and CDR2 is FQNEAQ (reference sequence). The CDR3 loop spans 14 amino acids. The V end was cut by 2 bases, the J end by 2 bases, with 10 bases between. CDR3 nucleotide sequence: TGTGCCAGCAGCTTACAGGGAGGCCCCTACGAGCAGTACTTC. Translation: CASSLQGGPYEQYF.

This clone has just a few counts. This chain connects TRBV18 to TRBJ2-7, with D perhaps TRBD1 (5 bases). V lost 2 bases, J lost 2 bases, and 10 bases lay in between. This CDR3 contains 14 residues. Germline V gene data show CDR1 as KGHSH and CDR2 as LQKENI. The CDR3 reads CASSPIRQTYEQYF. The CDR3 nucleotides are TGTGCCAGCTCACCAATCCGACAGACCTACGAGCAGTACTTC.

J is TRBJ2-3 and V is TRBV29-1; 7 nucleotides align to TRBD2. V was clipped by 4 bases and J by 0 bases; unmatched bases: 10. Germline V gene lookup returns CDR1 SQVTM and CDR2 ANQGSEA. The CDR3 spans 16 residues. The CDR3 DNA reads as TGCAGCGTTGTTGGCTCGAAGCGGGGCAGCACAGATACGCAGTATTTT. Residues: CSVVGSKRGSTDTQYF.

This clone showed up just once. The chain combines TRBV29-1 with TRBJ2-3; 9 bases align to TRBD1. This CDR3 is 15 amino acids long. Germline V CDR1 and CDR2: SQVTM, ANQGSEA. V lost 1 base and J lost 4; bases outside the gene matches: 6. As DNA, the CDR3 is TGCAGCGTTGAAGTTTCGGGGACAGGGTCAGATACGCAGTATTTT. This encodes CSVEVSGTGSDTQYF.

The V call is TRBV27, the J call TRBJ2-7; 7 positions agree with TRBD1. This CDR3 is 16 amino acids long. Per germline, CDR1 MNHEY and CDR2 SMNVEV (reference sequence). After removal of 7 bases from V and 0 bases from J, the junction contained 12 bases not matched to a gene. The CDR3 sequence is CASTKLGQTASYEQYF. In nucleotides, the CDR3 is TGTGCCAGCACCAAATTGGGACAGACCGCCTCCTACGAGCAGTACTTC.

This chain uses TRBV4-2 with TRBJ2-7; weak D call: TRBD2 (5 bases). Trimming stripped 3 bases from V and 3 bases from J, with 12 bases between. CDR1 is LGHNA, CDR2 YNFKEQ, per germline. The CDR3 length is 14 residues. The CDR3 spells CASSHRTGFYEQYF. The CDR3 coding sequence is TGTGCCAGCAGCCATAGGACGGGGTTCTACGAGCAGTACTTC.

The chain couples TRBV29-1 to TRBJ1-1; 7 positions agree with TRBD1. The CDR3 is made up of 12 amino acids. CDR1 SQVTM and CDR2 ANQGSEA come from the germline V gene. Losses at the gene ends were 7 bases for V and 7 bases for J; bases not matched to a gene: 9. The chain's CDR3 is CSARDREFEAFF. The CDR3 coding sequence is TGCAGCGCCCGGGACAGAGAATTTGAAGCTTTCTTT.

The chain joins TRBV9 to TRBJ2-1, with D maybe TRBD2 (6 bases). CDR1 and CDR2 from the germline V gene are SGDLS and YYNGEE. This CDR3 has 14 amino acids. Trimming removed 0 bases at V and 5 bases at J, with 9 bases between. CDR3 sequence reads: CASSVAGDHNEQFF. CDR3 coding DNA: TGTGCCAGCAGCGTAGCGGGAGACCACAATGAGCAGTTCTTC.

The chain couples TRBV21-1 to TRBJ1-1. TRBV21-1 is a pseudogene segment. This CDR3 contains 16 residues. The CDR3, as DNA: TGTGCCAGCAGCAAAGGACCCCAGTTGGGGGGGACTGAAGCTTTCTTT. Its protein is CASSKGPQLGGTEAFF.

The chain has TRBV9 and TRBJ2-7; no clear D. Trimming took off 4 bases at V and 0 bases at J, with 11 bases between the two ends. CDR1 and CDR2 (germline): SGDLS, YYNGEE. The CDR3 covers 14 residues. CDR3 nucleotide sequence: TGTGCCAGCAGCCCCCATCGGGCCTCCTACGAGCAGTACTTC. This gives the protein CASSPHRASYEQYF.

This clone showed up just a few times. The chain joins TRBV14 to TRBJ2-2; TRBD2 agrees at 11 bases. The CDR3 consists of 15 residues. CDR1 and CDR2 (germline): SGHDN, FVKESK. V lost 1 base to trimming and J lost 7 bases; unmatched junction nucleotides: 2. In DNA, the CDR3 is TGTGCCAGCAGCCAAGCACTAGCGGGAGTCGGGGAGCTGTTTTTT. This sequence encodes CASSQALAGVGELFF.

This clone was found once. With a much larger clone just one base away, this may be a read error. The V call is TRBV10-1, the J call TRBJ2-7; D is uncertain. Germline V gene data show CDR1 as WNHNN and CDR2 as SYGVQD (reference sequence). The V and J ends lost 0 bases and 0 bases respectively, with 6 bases between them. This CDR3 region has 14 residues. CDR3 bases: TGCGCCAGCAGTGAGTCCGGTCGCTCCTACGAGCAGTACTTC. It encodes CASSESGRSYEQYF.

In regard to this clone: The same CDR3 can be traced to other DNA sequences in this sample. The genes are TRBV19 and TRBJ2-7; TRBD2 matches 11 bases. The CDR3 sequence is 15 residues long. With 3 bases clipped from V and 3 bases from J, the junction kept 4 bases outside the gene matches. Germline V lookup: CDR1 LNHDA, CDR2 SQIVND (reference sequence). CDR3 region: CASSIGTSGSYEQYF. The CDR3 coding sequence is TGTGCCAGTAGTATCGGAACTAGCGGGAGCTACGAGCAGTACTTC.

With regard to this clone: The sample holds other DNA sequences that translate to the same CDR3. The chain combines TRBV18 with TRBJ1-3; a weak D match, TRBD1 (5 bases). V was cut by 0 bases and J by 1 base, with 7 bases left in between. The CDR3 length is 15 residues. CDR1 is KGHSH and CDR2 is LQKENI in the germline V gene. DNA for the CDR3: TGTGCCAGCTCACCACCGGGACTTTCTGGAAACACCATATATTTT. This sequence encodes CASSPPGLSGNTIYF.

This chain connects TRBV4-2 to TRBJ2-5; D might be TRBD2 (6 bases). Near its end, the DNA agrees better with TRBJ2-7, so the J call may be wrong. Germline values: CDR1 LGHNA, CDR2 YNFKEQ. The CDR3 is 15 amino acids. CDR3 nucleotides: TGTGCCAGCAGCCAAGGTGGCCAGCGGGTAGACGAGCAGTACTTC. Protein: CASSQGGQRVDEQYF.

The V gene is TRBV28, the J gene TRBJ1-5, with 7 bases lining up with TRBD1. CDR1 is MDHEN, CDR2 SYDVKM, per germline. V trimming: 6 bases; J trimming: 1 base; junction bases outside the gene matches: 9. This CDR3 is built from 16 residues. The CDR3 reads CASSRQTGRSNQPQHF. The CDR3 region has the DNA TGTGCCAGCAGCCGTCAGACAGGGCGAAGCAATCAGCCCCAGCATTTT.

V is TRBV7-3 and J is TRBJ2-3, with TRBD2 matching over 8 bases. From germline, CDR1 is SGHTA and CDR2 FQGTGA. This CDR3 region has 15 residues. Trimming cost V 6 bases and J 1 base; bases outside gene matches: 6. DNA for the CDR3: TGTGCCAGCAGACTCCAAGCGGGGGGCACAGATACGCAGTATTTT. Protein sequence: CASRLQAGGTDTQYF.

V and J are TRBV18 and TRBJ2-2; no clear D gene. Per the germline V gene, CDR1 is KGHSH and CDR2 is LQKENI. Trimming pared 2 bases from V and 6 bases from J, leaving 13 bases between. The CDR3 is 15 amino acids. The CDR3 DNA reads as TGTGCCAGCTCACCAAGAAACCGGGTCGCCGGGGAGCTGTTTTTT. Its translation is CASSPRNRVAGELFF.